This TCR beta chain was profiled in a study of blood T cell repertoires in COVID-19. Study context: PBMCs, B-cell-depleted T cells, or T cells provided the cDNA or gDNA that made up the material.

Germline V gives CDR1 KGHDR, CDR2 SFDVKD. There are 20 residues in the CDR3. J gave up 9 bases and V 5 bases, and 24 bases lay outside the gene matches. Those enrolled in Seattle joined during active infection and were followed longitudinally afterward. Sequenced by immunoSEQ multiplex PCR; TCRdb stores in-frame clones only, minus some. This table holds 260,000 or so clones, around 81% found once. This sequence joins TRBV24-1 and TRBJ2-1; 10 bases agree with TRBD2. This sequence originates from a woman of 80 years or more with COVID-19, enrolled during active disease. The sequencing sample was made of peripheral blood. CDR3 amino acids: CATSAHGGTSERGRIGEQFF. CDR3 DNA sequence: TGTGCCACCAGTGCCCACGGGGGGACTAGCGAGAGGGGACGCATCGGTGAGCAGTTCTTC.